This T cell receptor beta chain was documented in a study of blood T cell repertoires in COVID-19 (dated by TCRdb to 2018 to 2020). For context, the study as a whole: Samples from collaborators originated in the United States, Italy and Spain and spanned both the acute and convalescent phases of COVID-19. The prospective study material was composed of cDNA or gDNA derived from T cells, B-cell-depleted T cells, or PBMCs. Sample metadata almost always included a de-identified subject ID, COVID-19 status, age in years and sex. The repertoires were released in a freely available public database meant as a resource for research on the immune response to SARS-CoV-2. Where available, HLA class I and class II types were taken from metadata supplied by the sample provider and were not determined by assay-based typing. Deeply sampled blood TCRbeta repertoires from subjects exposed to, actively infected with, or recovered from COVID-19 were included in the dataset. Samples came from the ongoing ImmuneRACE study (first 160 participants) plus 1,254 subjects from 6 global collaborators.

Note on this clone: The specificity of this receptor is unknown. No base qualities exist here, and no much larger clone lies one base off it.

Paper-wide results and their limitations: Clinical and demographic metadata were provided uncurated, with the amount varying by source and participant.

The immunoSEQ Assay, a bias-controlled multiplex PCR, was used to amplify TCRbeta CDR3 regions from genomic DNA. From the authors' description of their analysis: Within the assay, amplification of reference gene primers was used to estimate how many nucleated cells each sample contained. To quantify the absolute abundance of each unique TCRbeta CDR3 rearrangement, sequence reads were collapsed and filtered. For each sample, productive Simpson clonality was calculated by taking the square root of Simpson's diversity index across productive rearrangements. TCRdb retrieved this table from immuneACCESS and kept in-frame rearrangements only. Not all clones are present; in checked studies, unresolved V genes account for under half, and no reason is known for the remainder. Clone size and the V and J calls come from that table; the DNA yielded D and trimming. In this sample the table shows around 200,000 clones, roughly 90% of which occur a single time. Roughly 2% of the sample rests with the top ten.

Whole blood was collected in K2EDTA tubes by collaborating institutions according to the institutions' own protocols. For TCRbeta analysis, collaborators shipped samples in one of three forms: frozen whole blood, isolated PBMCs, or DNA extracted from either of those sample types. This clonotype was obtained from a man aged 40-50 years with active or convalescent COVID-19. Sequencing used peripheral blood.

The CDR3 has the sequence CASSQDRGQSGYTF. The DNA reads as follows: TGCGCCAGCAGCCAGGACAGGGGGCAGAGTGGCTACACCTTC. The sequence links TRBV5-1 to TRBJ1-2; TRBD1 fits 11 bases in the junction. CDR1 and CDR2, per the germline V gene, are SGHRS and YFSETQ. The CDR3 contains 14 residues, cysteine and phenylalanine counted. CDR3 DNA only is kept here, 42 bases in frame from base 1. The germline V and J ends show losses of 4 bases and 7 bases respectively, and no gene match explains 6 bases of the junction.